Following are 28 T cell receptor beta chains from one sample sequenced in a study of T cell repertoires in cytomegalovirus infection. TCRdb analysed the reads with MiXCR anew, one entry per CDR3 protein. The data show nearly 450,000 distinct CDR3 sequences, roughly 30% seen once. The sequencing input was PBMCs. The receptors derive from a human donor in good health (CMV status not recorded). Some clones in this sample may be carry-over from other donors' samples.

The chain uses TRBV12-3 or TRBV12-4 and TRBJ1-2, with a possible D match to TRBD1 (5 bases). The CDR3 has 13 amino acids. V dropped 4 bases and J dropped 2 bases, with 8 bases sitting between them. The CDR3 sequence: CASSSGRNYGYTF. Here the CDR3 DNA reads TGTGCCAGCAGTTCGGGACGGAACTATGGCTACACCTTC.

This chain uses TRBV12-3 or TRBV12-4 with TRBJ2-7, with 7 bases matching TRBD1. The V segment lost 2 bases and the J segment 4 bases; nucleotides outside the gene matches: 8. The CDR3 consists of 15 residues. The CDR3, as DNA: TGTGCCAGCAGTTTATGGGGACAGAAAACTTACGAGCAGTACTTC. It encodes CASSLWGQKTYEQYF.

J is TRBJ1-6 and V is TRBV4-3; D is ambiguous. CDR1 LGHNA and CDR2 YSLEER come from the germline V gene. This CDR3 is 17 amino acids long. Between the trimmed V and J ends, which lost 0 bases and 5 bases, there was a span of 14 bases. CDR3 coding DNA: TGCGCCAGCAGCCAAGATCGGAGTTCAGCAGATAATTCACCCCTCCACTTT. This sequence encodes CASSQDRSSADNSPLHF.

In this sample, this clonotype turned up many times. The chain carries TRBV6-1 and TRBJ2-2, with 9 bases fitting TRBD1. The junction had 3 bases not matched to a gene; V was cut back by 1 base and J by 6 bases. The germline V gene has CDR1 MNHNS and CDR2 SASEGT. CDR3 size: 15 residues. CDR3 in DNA: TGTGCCAGCAGTGAAGTGGGACAGGGCCCCGGGGAGCTGTTTTTT. Amino acids: CASSEVGQGPGELFF.

V usage is TRBV5-4 and J usage is TRBJ2-5; D possibly corresponds to TRBD1 (6 bases). CDR3 size: 17 residues. Germline assignment: CDR1 SGHNT and CDR2 YYREEE (reference sequence). Trimming stripped 0 bases from V and 5 bases from J, with 20 bases between. CDR3 region: CASSLEMATGREETQYF. CDR3 nucleotide sequence: TGTGCCAGCAGCTTGGAGATGGCGACAGGACGTGAGGAGACCCAGTACTTC.

Remarks on this clonotype: This may stem from a read error, because a much larger clone lies one nucleotide away. The gene calls are TRBV7-8 and TRBJ2-1; 8 bases are a match to TRBD1. The germline V gene encodes CDR1 SGHVS and CDR2 FQNEAQ. This CDR3 spans 16 amino acids. This CDR3 reads CACSSGDRGVRNEQFF. CDR3 sequence (DNA): TGTGCCTGCAGCTCAGGAGACAGGGGCGTTCGCAATGAGCAGTTCTTC.

This clonotype was seen only a few times. The chain joins TRBV5-1 to TRBJ1-2, with D possibly being TRBD1 (5 bases). CDR3 length: 15 residues. Trimming removed 0 bases at V and 4 bases at J, with 13 bases between. Germline V gives CDR1 SGHRS, CDR2 YFSETQ. CDR3 nucleotide sequence: TGCGCCAGCAGCTTGGAGTGGGGGTCGGGCTATGGCTACACCTTC. Residues: CASSLEWGSGYGYTF. Combining the CDR3 with reference TRBV5-1 and TRBJ1-2 gives the whole variable domain KAGVTQTPRYLIKTRGQQVTLSCSPISGHRSVSWYQQTPGQGLQFLFEYFSETQRNKGNFPGRFSGRQFSNSRSEMNVSTLELGDSALYLCASSLEWGSGYGYTFGSGTRLTVV.

V usage is TRBV14 and J usage is TRBJ2-7; 7 positions match TRBD2. Germline CDR1 reads SGHDN; CDR2 reads FVKESK. The CDR3 loop spans 14 amino acids. Trimming cost V 3 bases and J 3 bases; bases outside gene matches: 5. The CDR3 reads CASSHLSSGYEQYF. Written as DNA, the CDR3 is TGTGCCAGCAGCCATCTCTCTAGCGGCTACGAGCAGTACTTC.

This clonotype was detected many times. This chain uses TRBV7-8 with TRBJ2-5; D is undetermined. The germline V gene encodes CDR1 SGHVS and CDR2 FQNEAQ. The CDR3 loop spans 14 amino acids. V was pared by 5 bases and J by 5 bases, with 15 bases between. The DNA of the CDR3 is TGTGCCAGCAGCGGCAGGACGTCGAGGGAGACCCAGTACTTC. As protein: CASSGRTSRETQYF.

This chain uses TRBV28 with TRBJ2-7; possible D gene TRBD1, 5 bases. V lost 5 bases, J lost 4 bases, and 15 bases lay in between. The germline V gene encodes CDR1 MDHEN and CDR2 SYDVKM. This CDR3 region has 14 residues. The CDR3 is CASSRPPRQYEQYF. DNA of the CDR3: TGTGCCAGCAGTAGACCTCCGAGACAGTACGAGCAGTACTTC.

This clonotype was detected a few times. The V call is TRBV19, the J call TRBJ1-5, with D tentatively TRBD1 (6 bases). CDR1 is LNHDA and CDR2 is SQIVND in the germline V gene (reference sequence). This CDR3 comprises 13 residues. V was shortened by 6 bases and J by 6 bases, with 12 bases between the two germline ends. The CDR3 loop is CASRVGASQPQHF. CDR3 coding DNA: TGTGCCAGTAGGGTGGGGGCGAGTCAGCCCCAGCATTTT.

This clonotype was counted at least ten times. The V call is TRBV11-2, the J call TRBJ1-3; D ambiguous. CDR3 length: 16 amino acids. Germline V gene sequence: CDR1 SGHAT, CDR2 FQNNGV. The V end lost 2 bases, the J end lost 0 bases, and 11 bases lay between the germline ends. The CDR3 loop reads CASSLITGFSGNTIYF. The CDR3 DNA follows: TGTGCCAGCAGCTTAATAACGGGATTCTCTGGAAACACCATATATTTT.

This clonotype was counted ten times or more. DNA for the CDR3: TGTGCCAGCAGAGAGGCAGGGGCGATTCACAATGAGCAGTTCTTC. This translates into CASREAGAIHNEQFF. The chain links TRBV7-8 to TRBJ2-1; TRBD1 might be the D (6 bases). CDR3 length: 15 amino acids. The V and J ends lost 6 bases and 5 bases respectively, with 17 bases between them. From germline, CDR1 is SGHVS and CDR2 FQNEAQ.

This chain uses TRBV7-9 with TRBJ2-5, with a possible D match to TRBD1 (6 bases). Trimming took off 4 bases at V and 5 bases at J, with 17 bases between the two ends. The CDR3 length is 15 residues. Germline CDR1 SEHNR, CDR2 FQNEAQ (reference sequence). The CDR3 bases are TGTGCCAGCAGCTCCTTTACAGGGCTCGGGGAGACCCAGTACTTC. Translated: CASSSFTGLGETQYF.

The chain uses TRBV6-1 and TRBJ2-1; possibly TRBD1 for D (6 bases). This CDR3 is built from 18 residues. Trimming stripped 3 bases from V and 0 bases from J, with 18 bases between. Per the germline V gene, CDR1 is MNHNS and CDR2 is SASEGT. CDR3 sequence reads: CASSDRGNLLSSYNEQFF. The CDR3 bases are TGTGCCAGCAGTGACAGGGGAAATTTATTAAGCTCCTACAATGAGCAGTTCTTC.

This clonotype appeared many times. This chain uses TRBV7-2 with TRBJ1-3; weak D call: TRBD1 (6 bases). The CDR3 is made up of 16 amino acids. CDR1 is SGHTA and CDR2 is FQGNSA in the germline V gene. The V and J ends lost 1 base and 0 bases respectively, with 10 bases between them. The chain's CDR3 is CASSLVGGSSGNTIYF. CDR3 nucleotide sequence: TGTGCCAGCAGCTTAGTAGGGGGAAGCTCTGGAAACACCATATATTTT.

This clonotype was found once. Germline is not matched at one junction end, which may reflect a read error. This chain joins TRBV6-5 and TRBJ1-6; 7 bases are a match to TRBD1. This CDR3 region has 13 residues. CDR1 MNHEY and CDR2 SVGAGI come from the germline V gene. DNA for the CDR3: TGTGCCAGCAGCCAAACAGGGGCATATGAATCTTTCTTT. Its protein is CASSQTGAYESFF.

This clonotype was counted many times. The V call is TRBV7-2, the J call TRBJ2-3; D is undetermined. CDR3 length: 13 residues. V lost 5 bases and J lost 6, with 12 bases in between. Looked up from germline, CDR1 is SGHTA and CDR2 is FQGNSA. In nucleotides, the CDR3 is TGTGCCAGCAGCCGAGACTCACCGGATACGCAGTATTTT. Translated: CASSRDSPDTQYF.

The CDR3 DNA reads TGCAGTGCCTCCGACAGGGGGCGATTAGATACGCAGTATTTT. As protein: CSASDRGRLDTQYF. The chain uses TRBV20-1 and TRBJ2-3, with TRBD1 identical over 10 bases. Germline V gene data show CDR1 as DFQATT and CDR2 as SNEGSKA (reference sequence). V dropped 6 bases and J dropped 5; count of bases not matched to a gene: 8. CDR3 length: 14 amino acids.

This chain links TRBV7-9 with TRBJ2-6; D is uncertain. The CDR3 is 16 residues long. V was trimmed by 4 bases and J by 6 bases, leaving 16 bases between them. The germline V gene encodes CDR1 SEHNR and CDR2 FQNEAQ (reference sequence). The CDR3 is CASSSQPGSAANVLTF. In nucleotides, the CDR3 is TGTGCCAGCAGCTCGCAGCCGGGCAGCGCGGCCAACGTCCTGACTTTC.

This clonotype was recorded many times. V and J are TRBV29-1 and TRBJ2-1; TRBD2 agrees at 8 bases. CDR3 size: 14 residues. Looked up from germline, CDR1 is SQVTM and CDR2 is ANQGSEA. V shed 7 bases, J shed 2 bases, and the junction held 7 bases outside the gene matches. The DNA of the CDR3 is TGCAGCGGTGGCCTCGGGGGGGCCTACAATGAGCAGTTCTTC. Translation gives CSGGLGGAYNEQFF.

This clonotype was observed many times. This chain joins TRBV28 and TRBJ2-5; 8 nucleotides align to TRBD1. Germline CDR1 is MDHEN and CDR2 is SYDVKM. V trimming: 7 bases; J trimming: 7 bases; junction bases outside the gene matches: 11. The CDR3 spans 14 residues. The CDR3 loop is CASNDQGASGTQYF. The DNA for the CDR3 is TGTGCCAGCAACGACCAGGGGGCCAGCGGGACCCAGTACTTC.

This clonotype was seen repeatedly, ten times or more. The V gene is TRBV7-3, the J gene TRBJ2-3; 12 bases are shared with TRBD2. From germline, CDR1 is SGHTA and CDR2 FQGTGA. V lost 6 bases and J lost 2; bases outside the gene matches: 9. The CDR3 contains 17 residues. CDR3 sequence reads: CASSSPLAGGTTDTQYF. For the CDR3, the DNA is TGTGCCAGCAGTTCACCCCTAGCGGGGGGGACCACAGATACGCAGTATTTT.

V is TRBV5-5 and J is TRBJ2-6; no clear D. The germline CDR1 and CDR2 sequences are SGHKS and YYEKEE (reference sequence). CDR3 length: 16 amino acids. Deletions cut 0 bases from V and 0 bases from J, with 7 bases between. The DNA of the CDR3 is TGTGCCAGCAGCTTGGATTTCCACTCTGGGGCCAACGTCCTGACTTTC. Protein sequence: CASSLDFHSGANVLTF. The complete variable domain, with remaining parts taken from reference TRBV5-5 and TRBJ2-6, reads DAGVTQSPTHLIKTRGQQVTLRCSPISGHKSVSWYQQVLGQGPQFIFQYYEKEERGRGNFPDRFSARQFPNYSSELNVNALLLGDSALYLCASSLDFHSGANVLTFGAGSRLTVL.

CDR3 region: CASSQDPPPDTQYF. DNA of the CDR3: TGCGCCAGCAGCCAAGACCCTCCCCCAGATACGCAGTATTTT. This chain links TRBV4-3 with TRBJ2-3; D call uncertain. CDR1 LGHNA and CDR2 YSLEER come from the germline V gene. The CDR3 has 14 amino acids. Trimming removed 0 bases from V and 4 bases from J, with 8 bases in between.

This clonotype was seen a few times. The gene calls are TRBV4-1 and TRBJ2-1; 9 bases line up with TRBD1. J was trimmed by 6 bases and V by 4 bases; bases with no gene match: 10. This CDR3 is built from 16 residues. CDR1 and CDR2 (germline): MGHRA, YSYEKL. The CDR3, as DNA: TGCGCCAGCAGCCGAGCCGGGACAGGGTTGGGCAATGAGCAGTTCTTC. It yields the protein CASSRAGTGLGNEQFF.

This rearrangement joins TRBV20-1 to TRBJ1-5; D is perhaps TRBD1 (6 bases). Germline values: CDR1 DFQATT, CDR2 SNEGSKA (reference sequence). V shed 1 base and J shed 2 bases, with 12 bases lying between them. This CDR3 is 15 amino acids long. CDR3 loop: CSARAGVLGNQPQHF. For the CDR3, the DNA is TGCAGTGCTAGAGCAGGGGTACTTGGCAATCAGCCCCAGCATTTT.

This clonotype showed up just once. The gene calls are TRBV28 and TRBJ2-5; 9 nucleotides line up with TRBD2. Trimming cost V 3 bases and J 2 bases; bases outside gene matches: 16. CDR3 length: 19 amino acids. Germline CDR1 MDHEN, CDR2 SYDVKM. The CDR3 protein is CASSFLGGGAGGQQETQYF. The CDR3 coding sequence is TGTGCCAGCAGTTTTTTGGGCGGGGGGGCCGGGGGTCAGCAAGAGACCCAGTACTTC.